This T cell receptor beta chain was retrieved from a study of blood T cells in healthy people across ages. Next came a second PCR, run for about 6 to 12 cycles, which used a sample-barcoded 5' primer along with a J-beta primer mix. Carrying 12 random nucleotides, a template-switch adaptor labeled each individual cDNA molecule. TCRdb called the 5' RACE reads again in MiXCR, with one record for every CDR3 protein. The table lists around 1.5 million distinct CDR3 sequences, approximately 63% of them singletons. Germline CDR1 SGHTA, CDR2 FQGNSA. J was trimmed by 7 bases and V by 2 bases; bases with no gene match: 7. The CDR3 has 15 amino acids.

This chain connects TRBV7-2 to TRBJ2-1; 8 bases align to TRBD2. This TCR was recovered from a man aged 18 to 35 in good health. The specimen sequenced was blood. CDR3: CASSLFLASGNEQFF. The CDR3, as DNA: TGTGCCAGCAGCTTATTCCTCGCTAGCGGGAATGAGCAGTTCTTC.